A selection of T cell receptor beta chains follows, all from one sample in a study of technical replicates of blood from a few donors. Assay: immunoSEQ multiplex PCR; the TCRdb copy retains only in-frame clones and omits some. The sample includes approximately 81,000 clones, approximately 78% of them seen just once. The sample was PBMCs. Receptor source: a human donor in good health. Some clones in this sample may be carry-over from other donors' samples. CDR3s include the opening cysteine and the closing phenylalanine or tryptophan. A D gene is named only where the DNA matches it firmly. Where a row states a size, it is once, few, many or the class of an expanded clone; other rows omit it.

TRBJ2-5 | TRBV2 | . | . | CASTPLGKETQYF
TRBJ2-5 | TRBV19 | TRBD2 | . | CASKGRSGEETQYF
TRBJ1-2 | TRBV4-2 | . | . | CASSHIVPGGNGYTF
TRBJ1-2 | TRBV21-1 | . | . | CASSKGGNDRHQHGYTF
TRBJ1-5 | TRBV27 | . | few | CASSPSASLSQPQHF
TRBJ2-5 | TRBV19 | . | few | CASSIHSQETQYF
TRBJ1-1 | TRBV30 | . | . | CAWSVPGQRVNTEAFF
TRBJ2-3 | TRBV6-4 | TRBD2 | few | CASSDSGRATDTQYF
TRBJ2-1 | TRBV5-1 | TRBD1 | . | CASSLAAGGAPAEQFF
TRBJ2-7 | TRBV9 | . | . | CASSVEQAPSSYEQYF
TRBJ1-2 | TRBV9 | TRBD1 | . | CASSPPPGQFNYGYTF
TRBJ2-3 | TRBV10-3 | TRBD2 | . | CAITRTSGGSDTQYF
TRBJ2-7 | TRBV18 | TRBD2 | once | CASSREGLAGQDYEQYF
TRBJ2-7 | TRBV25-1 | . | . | CANRRKYF
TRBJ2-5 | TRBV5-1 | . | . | CASSLGKVEVEETQYF
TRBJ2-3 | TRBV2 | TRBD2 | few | CASSAQGRGSRADTQYF
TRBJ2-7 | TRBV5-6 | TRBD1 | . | CASNPMTGILYEQYF
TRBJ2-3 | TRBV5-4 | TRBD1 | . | CAIIATTGRTDTQYF
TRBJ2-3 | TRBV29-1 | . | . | CSVAGGSKTQYF
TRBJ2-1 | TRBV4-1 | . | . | CASSQGGGAAYNEQFF
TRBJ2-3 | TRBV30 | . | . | CAWSGGAVLTDTQYF
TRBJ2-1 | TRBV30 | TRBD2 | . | CAWSSRLADIYNEQFF
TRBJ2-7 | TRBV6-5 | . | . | CASSPLATYEQYF
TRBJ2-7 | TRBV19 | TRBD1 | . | CASSDSQGARYEQYF
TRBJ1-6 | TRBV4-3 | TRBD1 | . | CASSLDPGTGDSPLHF
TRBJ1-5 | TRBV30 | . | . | CAWSEEYQPQHF
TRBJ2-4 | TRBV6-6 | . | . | CASRSSGSGNIQYF
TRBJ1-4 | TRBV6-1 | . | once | CASSEMEGSWGGKLFF
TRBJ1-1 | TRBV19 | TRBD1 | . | CASSIGGTGPTEAFF
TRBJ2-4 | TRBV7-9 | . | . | CASSPEAKNIQYF
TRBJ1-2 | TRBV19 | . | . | CASSNSYGYTF
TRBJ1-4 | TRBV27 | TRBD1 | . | CASSQDRAVSGSLFF
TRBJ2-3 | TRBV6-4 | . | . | CASSEAVGGDTQYF
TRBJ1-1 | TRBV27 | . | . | CASRTDLNTEAFF
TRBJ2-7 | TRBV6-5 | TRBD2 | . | CASSYSALAGEQYF
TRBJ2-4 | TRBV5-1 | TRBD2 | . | CASSDRTSNIQYF
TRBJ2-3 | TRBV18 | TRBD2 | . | CASSTPGLAFTDTQYF
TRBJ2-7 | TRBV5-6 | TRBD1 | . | CASSLVGGYREQYF
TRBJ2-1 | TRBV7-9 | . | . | CASSPPGSGLFNEQFF
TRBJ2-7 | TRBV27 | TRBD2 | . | CASSFRGLAGGGWLSYEQYF
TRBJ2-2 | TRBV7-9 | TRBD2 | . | CASSYRGGTNTGELFF
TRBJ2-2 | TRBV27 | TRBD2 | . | CASSLSRPSGTGELFF
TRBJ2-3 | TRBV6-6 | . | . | CASSYSRAGSTDTQYF
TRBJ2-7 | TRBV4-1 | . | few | CASSLSQTESYEQYF